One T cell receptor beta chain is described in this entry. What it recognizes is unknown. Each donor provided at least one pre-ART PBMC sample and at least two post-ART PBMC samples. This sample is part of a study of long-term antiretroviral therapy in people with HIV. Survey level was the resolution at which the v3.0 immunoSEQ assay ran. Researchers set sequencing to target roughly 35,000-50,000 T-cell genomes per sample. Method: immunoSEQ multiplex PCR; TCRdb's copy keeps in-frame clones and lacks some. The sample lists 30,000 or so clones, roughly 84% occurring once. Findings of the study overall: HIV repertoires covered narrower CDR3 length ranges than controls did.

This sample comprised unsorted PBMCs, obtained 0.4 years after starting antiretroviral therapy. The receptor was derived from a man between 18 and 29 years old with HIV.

CDR3 sequence: CAISEGGGRPYEQYF. CDR3 bases: TGTGCCATCAGTGAAGGGGGCGGGAGACCCTACGAGCAGTACTTC. V gene TRBV10-3 combines with J gene TRBJ2-7; D might be TRBD1 or TRBD2, each matching 7 bases. V lost 3 bases, J lost 2 bases, and 14 bases lay in between. CDR3 size: 15 residues. Germline V gene data show CDR1 as ENHRY and CDR2 as SYGVKD.